This TCR beta chain was identified during a study of shared clonotypes between healthy human individuals (dated by TCRdb to 2020 to 2021). Study-wide context: Three men and a couple of women, aged 18 to 49 years, made up the cohort. Per donor, three plates each were used for CD4 naive and CD4 memory, two for CD8 naive, and one for CD8 memory. To estimate repertoire size and how much clonotypes are shared between individuals, the study performed deep sequencing of blood TCR repertoires from a handful of healthy adults. Libraries were prepared and TCR repertoires were sequenced by different laboratories using diverse techniques, in order to increase sequencing depth and limit assay-specific biases. Per donor, leukapheresis produced somewhere between about 0.9 and 9.5 billion PBMCs. General findings and caveats noted by the study authors: Pairwise subsampling led to the expectation that sequencing depth would affect the degree of clonotype sharing among donors. Because the study included a small number of donors, the genetic and exposure-history diversity represented was limited. Sampling was limited to blood, and TCR repertoires in tissue likely differ from TCR repertoires in blood. Across a few donors, about 5% of naive CD4, more than 3% of naive CD8, 2.3% of memory CD4, and 0.4% to 0.45% of memory CD8 clonotypes were shared. Naive subsets generally had larger estimated clonotype richness than memory subsets did. Rarefaction of sorted-subset datasets indicated incomplete sequencing despite the large sequencing depth. Compared with non-shared clonotypes, the clonotypes found in all four sorted-subset donors had higher generation probabilities.

To note about this clone: The clone's antigen remains unknown. No much larger clonotype is one base removed from it; base qualities were not supplied.

V lost 2 bases and J lost 1 base, and the count of bases not matched to a germline gene is 6. CDR1 and CDR2 are read off the germline V gene as SGHAT and FQNNGV. Including the terminal cysteine and phenylalanine, the CDR3 comprises 16 residues. Only the CDR3 part of the read is kept: 48 bases, read in frame from the first base. TCR CDR3 regions were amplified from genomic DNA by multiplex PCR using the deep immunoSEQ assay. Extracted genomic DNA from each cell subset was spread evenly across all wells of several immunoSEQ 96-well plates, with each plate serving as a replicate. For sorted subsets, each replicate PCR was loaded with around 220 ng genomic DNA, equivalent to 30,000 or so T cell genomes. The purified libraries were quantified using a Qubit 3.0 fluorometer, sized with a Bioanalyzer 2100, and then quantified again using the KAPA Library Quantification kit. A separate single-read 150-cycle Illumina NextSeq 550 flow cell was used to sequence each immunoSEQ 96-well plate. The study's own analysis went as follows. The immunoSEQ output contained only junctional sequences without quality scores, so filtering could not match that applied to full-length reads. To assign V/J genes and CDR3, sequences were annotated against IMGT germline references using PyIR, a Python wrapper for IgBLAST v1.9. Reads were removed for weak V/J assignments (E-value above 1e-6), missing CDR3, stop codons, out-of-frame junctions, or ambiguous translated residues. A V3J clonotype was defined by an identical inferred V gene, J gene, and CDR3 amino acid sequence. Percentage overlap between repertoires was calculated by dividing the number of shared unique clonotypes by the size of the smaller repertoire. Repertoire richness was assessed with RTK rarefaction, the Chao1 estimator, and Recon v2.1 estimates of unobserved clonotypes. OLGA was used to compute generation probabilities for all TCRbeta clonotypes that the gDNA method yielded from several donors. TCRdb holds this immuneACCESS table with in-frame rearrangements only. Some clones are missing; in checked studies, unresolved V genes explain under half, and the rest has no known cause. V and J calls and clone size come straight from that table; D and trimming were deduced from the DNA. This sample has about 1 million clones in its table, and around 78% of those were observed once. The ten biggest clones cover 0.4% to 0.55% of the sample.

Donors were healthy HIV-negative adults with no recently reported acute infections or vaccinations. Only Caucasian adults living in Nashville, Tennessee, USA were represented among the donors. CD4+ T cells were enriched by magnetic negative selection, after which naive cells were positively selected on CD45RA and the negative fraction was taken as the memory subset. Blood was obtained by leukapheresis, after which PBMCs were separated by Ficoll-Histopaque density gradient centrifugation and cryopreserved in liquid nitrogen vapor phase. Analytical flow cytometry was used to check the purity and quantity of every magnetically sorted T cell population. Each sorted fraction had its genomic DNA isolated and then quantified by UV absorbance on a Nanodrop 2000c.

What was sequenced was memory CD4+ T cells from PBMCs. Interpreted using the paper, the cell subset or site label stands for: CD45RA-negative fraction. This chain joins TRBV11-2 to TRBJ2-3, and 7 bases in between align with TRBD2. The source is a man aged 18 to 29 in good health. Some clones in this sample may be carry-over from other donors' samples. The CDR3 sequence is CASSLSLAAGTDTQYF. The DNA is as follows: TGTGCCAGCAGCTTATCCCTAGCGGCAGGCACAGATACGCAGTATTTT. Reference TRBV11-2 and TRBJ2-3 proteins supply the regions before and after the CDR3; the full variable domain is: EAGVAQSPRYKIIEKRQSVAFWCNPISGHATLYWYQQILGQGPKLLIQFQNNGVVDDSQLPKDRFSAERLKGVDSTLKIQPAKLEDSAVYLCASSLSLAAGTDTQYFGPGTRLTVL.